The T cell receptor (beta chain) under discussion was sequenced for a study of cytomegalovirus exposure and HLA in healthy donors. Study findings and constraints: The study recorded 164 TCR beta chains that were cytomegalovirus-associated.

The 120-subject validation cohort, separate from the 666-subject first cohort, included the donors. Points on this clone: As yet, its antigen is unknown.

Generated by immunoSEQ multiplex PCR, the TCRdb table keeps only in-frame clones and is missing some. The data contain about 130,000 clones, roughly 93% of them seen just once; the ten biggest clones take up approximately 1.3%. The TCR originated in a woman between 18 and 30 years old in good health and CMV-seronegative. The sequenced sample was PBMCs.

CDR3 sequence (DNA): TGTGCCAGCAGGGACAGGGCTGGAAACACCATATATTTT. Translated, it gives CASRDRAGNTIYF. The genes are TRBV6-1 and TRBJ1-3, with 8 bases identical to TRBD1. The CDR3 runs to 13 residues. J lost 2 bases, V lost 6 bases, and 0 bases had no gene match. Germline assignment: CDR1 MNHNS and CDR2 SASEGT.